These 9 T cell receptor beta chains were sequenced from one sample in a study of T cell responses to AZD1222 COVID-19 vaccine. Clones were sequenced by immunoSEQ multiplex PCR, and TCRdb holds only the in-frame ones, with some missing. The sample comprises approximately 90,000 clones, more than 70% of which are singletons, and over 2% rests with the top ten. The source material was peripheral blood, sampled on day 0 of AZD1222 vaccination. These receptors were obtained from an adult in good health.

The chain has TRBV6-6 and TRBJ2-7; 10 nucleotides line up with TRBD1. Germline V gene sequence: CDR1 MNHNY, CDR2 SVGAGI (reference sequence). With V trimmed by 6 bases and J by 4 bases, 9 bases remained unmatched. The CDR3 is 15 amino acids. The CDR3 DNA reads TGTGCCAGCAGCAACCCGGGACAGGGGTCTTACGAGCAGTACTTC. Residues: CASSNPGQGSYEQYF.

This clone was detected only a few times. The CDR3 DNA reads TGTGCCAGCAGCTTTATCCGGGACAGGGTAGCTTTCTTT. It translates to CASSFIRDRVAFF. This chain uses TRBV7-9 with TRBJ1-1; 9 bases are shared with TRBD1. Germline CDR1 SEHNR, CDR2 FQNEAQ (reference sequence). The ends lost 3 bases at V and 10 bases at J; junction bases unmatched: 6. The CDR3 is 13 amino acids.

The chain joins TRBV5-1 to TRBJ2-4, with D uncertain. Looked up from germline, CDR1 is SGHRS and CDR2 is YFSETQ. The V gene lost 0 bases and the J gene lost 6 bases, with 10 bases spanning the gap. The CDR3 runs to 14 residues. The CDR3 DNA is TGCGCCAGCAGCTTGGAGCTGCCTACAAACATTCAGTACTTC. The encoded protein is CASSLELPTNIQYF.

J is TRBJ2-7 and V is TRBV10-1, with 14 bases that match TRBD2. Germline V gives CDR1 WNHNN, CDR2 SYGVQD (reference sequence). V lost 6 bases and J lost 3; bases outside the gene matches: 4. The CDR3 has 15 residues. The CDR3 sequence is CASREGLAGVYEQYF. The CDR3, as DNA: TGCGCCAGCAGGGAGGGACTAGCGGGAGTCTACGAGCAGTACTTC.

V gene TRBV20-1 combines with J gene TRBJ2-3, with D hard to call. Trimming left V 5 bases short and J 5 bases short, with 5 bases between. The CDR3 spans 10 residues. Germline assignment: CDR1 DFQATT and CDR2 SNEGSKA (reference sequence). The CDR3 nucleotides read TGCAGTGCTCCCCAAGATACGCAGTATTTT. Protein product: CSAPQDTQYF.

The chain combines TRBV7-9 with TRBJ2-7, with D perhaps assigned TRBD1 or TRBD2 (5 bases each). Germline loops: CDR1 SEHNR, CDR2 FQNEAQ (reference sequence). The germline V and J ends were trimmed by 5 bases and 7 bases, with 21 bases remaining between them. This CDR3 has 15 amino acids. The CDR3, as DNA: TGTGCCAGCAGCCCCACCTTGGGACCGGCGAGTGAGCAGTACTTC. Amino acids: CASSPTLGPASEQYF.

The chain has TRBV6-6 and TRBJ2-1; 15 bases match TRBD2. In germline, CDR1 is MNHNY, CDR2 SVGAGI (reference sequence). The CDR3 contains 20 residues. Losses at the gene ends were 6 bases for V and 7 bases for J; bases not matched to a gene: 19. CDR3 sequence: CASSTGARPGLAGGLNEQFF. The CDR3 DNA reads TGTGCCAGCAGCACAGGGGCCCGACCCGGACTAGCGGGGGGGCTTAATGAGCAGTTCTTC.

The V and J genes are TRBV3-1 (or the pseudogene TRBV3-2) and TRBJ2-5; TRBD2 agrees at 16 bases. Looked up from germline, CDR1 is LGHDT and CDR2 is YNNKEL (reference sequence). The trim removed 2 bases at V and 5 bases at J, leaving 5 bases unmatched. The CDR3 is made up of 17 amino acids. The CDR3: CASSQSGTSGGVETQYF. In DNA, the CDR3 is TGTGCCAGCAGCCAATCCGGGACTAGCGGGGGGGTGGAGACCCAGTACTTC.

This chain connects TRBV19 to TRBJ2-4, with TRBD1 as a possible D gene (6 bases). The CDR3 covers 11 residues. Looked up from germline, CDR1 is LNHDA and CDR2 is SQIVND (reference sequence). Trimming removed 7 bases at V and 8 bases at J, with 9 bases between. This CDR3 reads CASTRQDIQYF. CDR3 coding DNA: TGTGCCAGTACCCGACAGGACATTCAGTACTTC.